The sequence of this T cell receptor beta chain was determined in a study of blood T cell repertoires in COVID-19. CDR3 length equals 13 residues. Trimming removed 6 bases at V and 3 bases at J, with 9 bases between. Germline CDR1 is MNHEY and CDR2 is SMNVEV (reference sequence). The repertoire was sequenced with immunoSEQ multiplex PCR; TCRdb's copy has only in-frame clones and lacks some. The sample has 90,000 to 150,000 clones; 85% are singletons. This rearrangement joins TRBV27 to TRBJ1-5; weak D call: TRBD1 (6 bases). The sequencing input was peripheral blood. This sequence was found in a man at least 80 years old with acute or convalescent COVID-19. CDR3 sequence reads: CASSQGTNQPQHF. The CDR3 DNA is TGTGCCAGCAGCCAGGGGACCAATCAGCCCCAGCATTTT.